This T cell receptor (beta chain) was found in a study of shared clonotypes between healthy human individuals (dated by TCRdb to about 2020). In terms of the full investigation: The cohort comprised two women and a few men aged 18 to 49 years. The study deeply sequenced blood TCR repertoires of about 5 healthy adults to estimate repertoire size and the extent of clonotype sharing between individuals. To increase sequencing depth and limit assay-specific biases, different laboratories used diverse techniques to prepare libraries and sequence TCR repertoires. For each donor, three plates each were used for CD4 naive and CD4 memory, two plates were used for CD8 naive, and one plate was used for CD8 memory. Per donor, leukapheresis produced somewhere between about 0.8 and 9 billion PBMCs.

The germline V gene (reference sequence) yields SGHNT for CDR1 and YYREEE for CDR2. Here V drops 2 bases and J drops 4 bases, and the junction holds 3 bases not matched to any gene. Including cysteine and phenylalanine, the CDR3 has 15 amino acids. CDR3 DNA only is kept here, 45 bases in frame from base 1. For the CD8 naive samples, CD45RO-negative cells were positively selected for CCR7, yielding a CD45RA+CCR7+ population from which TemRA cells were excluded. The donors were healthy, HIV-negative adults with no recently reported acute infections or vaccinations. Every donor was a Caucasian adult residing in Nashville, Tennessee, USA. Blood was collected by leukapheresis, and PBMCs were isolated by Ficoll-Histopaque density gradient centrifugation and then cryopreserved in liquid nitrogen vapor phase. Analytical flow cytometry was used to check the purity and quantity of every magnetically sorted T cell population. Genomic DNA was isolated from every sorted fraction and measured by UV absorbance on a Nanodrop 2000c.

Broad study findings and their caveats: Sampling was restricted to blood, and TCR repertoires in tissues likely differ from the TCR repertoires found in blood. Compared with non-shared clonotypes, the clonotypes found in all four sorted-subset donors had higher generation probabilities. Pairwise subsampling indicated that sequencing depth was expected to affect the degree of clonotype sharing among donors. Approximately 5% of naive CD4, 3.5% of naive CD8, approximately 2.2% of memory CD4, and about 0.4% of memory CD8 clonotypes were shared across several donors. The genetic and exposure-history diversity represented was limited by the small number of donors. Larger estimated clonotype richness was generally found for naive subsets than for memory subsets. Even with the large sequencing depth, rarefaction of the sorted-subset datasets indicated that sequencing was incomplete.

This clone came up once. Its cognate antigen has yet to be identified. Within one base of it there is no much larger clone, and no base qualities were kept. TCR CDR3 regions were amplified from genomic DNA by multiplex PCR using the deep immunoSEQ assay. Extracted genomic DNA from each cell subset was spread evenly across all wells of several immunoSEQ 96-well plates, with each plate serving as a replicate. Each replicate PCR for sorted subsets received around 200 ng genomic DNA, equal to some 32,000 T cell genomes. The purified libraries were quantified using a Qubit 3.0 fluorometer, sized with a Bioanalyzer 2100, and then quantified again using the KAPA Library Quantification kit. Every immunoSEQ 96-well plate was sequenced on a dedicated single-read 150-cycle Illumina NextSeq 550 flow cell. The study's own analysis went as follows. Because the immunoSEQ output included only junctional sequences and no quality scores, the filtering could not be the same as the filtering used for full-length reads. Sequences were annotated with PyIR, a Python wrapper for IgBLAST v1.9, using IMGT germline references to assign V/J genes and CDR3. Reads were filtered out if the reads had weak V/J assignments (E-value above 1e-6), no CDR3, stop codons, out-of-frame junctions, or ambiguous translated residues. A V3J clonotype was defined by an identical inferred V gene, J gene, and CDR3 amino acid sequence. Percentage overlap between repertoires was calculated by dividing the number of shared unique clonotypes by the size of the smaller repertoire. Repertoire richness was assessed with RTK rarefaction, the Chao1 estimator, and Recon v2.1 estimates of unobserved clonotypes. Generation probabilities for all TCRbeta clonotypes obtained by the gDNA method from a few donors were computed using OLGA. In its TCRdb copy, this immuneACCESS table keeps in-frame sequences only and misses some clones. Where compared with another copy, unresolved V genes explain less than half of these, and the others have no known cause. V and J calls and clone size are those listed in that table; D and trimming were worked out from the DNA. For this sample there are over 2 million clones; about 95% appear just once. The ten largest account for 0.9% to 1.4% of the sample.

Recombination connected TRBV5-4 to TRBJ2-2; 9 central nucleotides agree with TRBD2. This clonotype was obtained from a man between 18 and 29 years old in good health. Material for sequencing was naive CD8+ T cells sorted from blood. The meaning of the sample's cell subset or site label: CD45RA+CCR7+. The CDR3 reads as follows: CASSFSGGITGELFF. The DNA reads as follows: TGTGCCAGCAGCTTCAGCGGGGGGATCACCGGGGAGCTGTTTTTT. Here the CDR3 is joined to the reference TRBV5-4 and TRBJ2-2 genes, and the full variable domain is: ETGVTQSPTHLIKTRGQQVTLRCSSQSGHNTVSWYQQALGQGPQFIFQYYREEENGRGNFPPRFSGLQFPNYSSELNVNALELDDSALYLCASSFSGGITGELFFGEGSRLTVL.